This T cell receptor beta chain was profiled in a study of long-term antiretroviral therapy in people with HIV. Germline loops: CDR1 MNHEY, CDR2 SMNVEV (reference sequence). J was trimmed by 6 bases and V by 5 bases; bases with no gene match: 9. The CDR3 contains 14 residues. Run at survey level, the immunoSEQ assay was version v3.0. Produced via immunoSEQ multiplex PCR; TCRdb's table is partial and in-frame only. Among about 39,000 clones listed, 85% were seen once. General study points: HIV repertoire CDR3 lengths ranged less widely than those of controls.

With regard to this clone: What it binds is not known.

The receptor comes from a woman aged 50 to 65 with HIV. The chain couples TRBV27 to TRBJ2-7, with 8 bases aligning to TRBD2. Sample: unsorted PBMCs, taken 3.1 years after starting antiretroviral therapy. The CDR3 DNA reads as TGTGCCAGCAGTCCGCGACCCCTAGCGGGCGAGCAGTACTTC. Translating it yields CASSPRPLAGEQYF.